This T cell receptor beta chain comes out of a study of T cell responses to AZD1222 COVID-19 vaccine. Overall study results and limits: Repertoires in all cases were sampled only once the peak T cell response had passed.

Investigators merged groups given second doses at roughly 4 or roughly 12 weeks. Looked up from germline, CDR1 is SQVTM and CDR2 is ANQGSEA. V lost 6 bases, J lost 0 bases, and 11 bases lay in between. This CDR3 is 14 amino acids long. TCRdb keeps only in-frame clones here, not all; method: immunoSEQ multiplex PCR. This sample has some 150,000 clones, with 75% to 95% found just once. Worth noting for this clone: Its antigen is undetermined.

The sample was peripheral blood, taken 28 days after the second AZD1222 dose. This TCR was recovered from an adult who received the AZD1222 COVID-19 vaccine. This chain links TRBV29-1 with TRBJ1-4; D gene ambiguous. In DNA form, the CDR3 reads TGCAGCGTAGCCTCACCTACAACTAATGAAAAACTGTTTTTT. It encodes CSVASPTTNEKLFF.